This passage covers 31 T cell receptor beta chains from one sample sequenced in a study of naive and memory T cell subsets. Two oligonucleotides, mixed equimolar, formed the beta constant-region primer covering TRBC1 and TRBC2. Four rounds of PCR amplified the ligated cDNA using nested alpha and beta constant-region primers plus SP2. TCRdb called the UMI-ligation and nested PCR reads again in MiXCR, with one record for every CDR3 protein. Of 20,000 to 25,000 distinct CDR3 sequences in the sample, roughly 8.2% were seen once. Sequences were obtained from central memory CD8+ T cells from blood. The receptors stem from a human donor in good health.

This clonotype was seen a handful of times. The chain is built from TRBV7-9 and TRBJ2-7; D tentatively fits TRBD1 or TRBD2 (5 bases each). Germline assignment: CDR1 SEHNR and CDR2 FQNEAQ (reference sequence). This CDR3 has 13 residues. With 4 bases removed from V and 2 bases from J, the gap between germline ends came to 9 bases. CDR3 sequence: CASSSGTPYEQYF. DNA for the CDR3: TGTGCCAGCAGCTCCGGGACCCCCTACGAGCAGTACTTC. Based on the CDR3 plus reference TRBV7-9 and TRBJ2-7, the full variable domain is DTGVSQNPRHKITKRGQNVTFRCDPISEHNRLYWYRQTLGQGPEFLTYFQNEAQLEKSRLLSDRFSAERPKGSFSTLEIQRTEQGDSAMYLCASSSGTPYEQYFGPGTRLTVT.

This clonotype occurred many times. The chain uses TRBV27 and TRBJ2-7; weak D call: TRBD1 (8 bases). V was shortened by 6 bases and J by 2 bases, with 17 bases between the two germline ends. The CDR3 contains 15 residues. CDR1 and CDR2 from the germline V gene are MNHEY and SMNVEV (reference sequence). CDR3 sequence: CASSLGQGLPYEQYF. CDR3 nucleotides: TGTGCCAGCAGCTTAGGACAGGGACTACCCTACGAGCAGTACTTC.

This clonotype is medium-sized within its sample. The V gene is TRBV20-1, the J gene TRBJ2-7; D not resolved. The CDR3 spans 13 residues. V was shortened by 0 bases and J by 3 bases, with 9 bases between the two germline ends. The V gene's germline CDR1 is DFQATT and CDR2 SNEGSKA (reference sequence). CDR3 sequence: CSARDNKDYEQYF. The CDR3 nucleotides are TGCAGTGCTAGAGATAACAAAGACTACGAGCAGTACTTC.

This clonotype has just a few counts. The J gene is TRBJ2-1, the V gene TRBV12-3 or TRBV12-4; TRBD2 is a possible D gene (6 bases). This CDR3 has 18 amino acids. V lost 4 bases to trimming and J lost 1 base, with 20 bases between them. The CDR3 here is CASSYSGSGAPSYNEQFF. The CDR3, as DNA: TGTGCCAGCAGTTATTCAGGATCGGGAGCACCGTCCTACAATGAGCAGTTCTTC.

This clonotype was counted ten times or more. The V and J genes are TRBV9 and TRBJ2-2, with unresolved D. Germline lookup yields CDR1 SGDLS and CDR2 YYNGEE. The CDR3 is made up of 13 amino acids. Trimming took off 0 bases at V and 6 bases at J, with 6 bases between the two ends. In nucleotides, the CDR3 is TGTGCCAGCAGCGTAGGGCAGTCCGGGGAGCTGTTTTTT. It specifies CASSVGQSGELFF.

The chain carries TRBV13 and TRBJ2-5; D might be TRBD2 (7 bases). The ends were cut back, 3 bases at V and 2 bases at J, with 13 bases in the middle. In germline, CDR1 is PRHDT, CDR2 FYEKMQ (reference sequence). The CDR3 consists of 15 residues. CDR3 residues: CASSFEGGGQETQYF. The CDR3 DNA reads TGTGCCAGCAGCTTCGAGGGAGGGGGACAAGAGACCCAGTACTTC.

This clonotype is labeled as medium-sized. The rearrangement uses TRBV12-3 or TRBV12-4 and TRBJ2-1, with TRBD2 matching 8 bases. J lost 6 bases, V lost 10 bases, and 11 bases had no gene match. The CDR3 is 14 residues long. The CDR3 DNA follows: TGTGCCACCCTCGGGAGGGCGAGAATCAATGAGCAGTTCTTC. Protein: CATLGRARINEQFF.

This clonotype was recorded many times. CDR3: CASSAAAEGADTQYF. CDR3 DNA: TGTGCCAGCAGTGCGGCTGCTGAAGGTGCCGATACGCAGTATTTT. The V gene is TRBV6-4, the J gene TRBJ2-3; D is unclear. V lost 4 bases, J lost 6 bases, and 17 bases lay in between. The CDR3 is made up of 15 amino acids. CDR1 and CDR2 (germline): MRHNA, SNTAGT.

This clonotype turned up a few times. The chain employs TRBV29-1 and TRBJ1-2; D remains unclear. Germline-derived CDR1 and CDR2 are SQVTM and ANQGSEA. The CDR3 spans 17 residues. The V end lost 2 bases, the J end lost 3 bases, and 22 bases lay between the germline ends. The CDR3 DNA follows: TGCAGCGTTGAAACGGGCCTTTTCGGGAAGGATGACTATGGCTACACCTTC. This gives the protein CSVETGLFGKDDYGYTF.

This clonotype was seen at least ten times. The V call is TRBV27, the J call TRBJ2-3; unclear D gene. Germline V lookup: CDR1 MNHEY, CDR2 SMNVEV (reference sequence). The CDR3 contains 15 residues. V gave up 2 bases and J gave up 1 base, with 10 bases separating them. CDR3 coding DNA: TGTGCCAGCAGTTTACTCCAAATCGGCACAGATACGCAGTATTTT. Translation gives CASSLLQIGTDTQYF.

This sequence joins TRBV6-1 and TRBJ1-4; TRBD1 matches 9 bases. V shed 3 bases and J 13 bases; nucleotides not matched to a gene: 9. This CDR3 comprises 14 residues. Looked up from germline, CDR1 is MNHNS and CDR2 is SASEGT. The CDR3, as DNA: TGTGCCAGCAGTGAGGGGACAGGGTTCCAAACACTGTTTTTT. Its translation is CASSEGTGFQTLFF.

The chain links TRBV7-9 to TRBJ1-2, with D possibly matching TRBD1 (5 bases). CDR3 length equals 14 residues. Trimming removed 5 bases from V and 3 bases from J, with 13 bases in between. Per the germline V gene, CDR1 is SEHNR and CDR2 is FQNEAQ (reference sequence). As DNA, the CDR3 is TGTGCCAGCAGCCCAGGGTTGGGTGACTATGGCTACACCTTC. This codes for CASSPGLGDYGYTF.

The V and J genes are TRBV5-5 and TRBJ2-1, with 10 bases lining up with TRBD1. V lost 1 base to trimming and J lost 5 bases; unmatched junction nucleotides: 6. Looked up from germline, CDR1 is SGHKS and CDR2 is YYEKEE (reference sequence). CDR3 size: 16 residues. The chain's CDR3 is CASSLWGQGKNNEQFF. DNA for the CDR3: TGTGCCAGCAGCTTGTGGGGACAGGGGAAAAACAATGAGCAGTTCTTC.

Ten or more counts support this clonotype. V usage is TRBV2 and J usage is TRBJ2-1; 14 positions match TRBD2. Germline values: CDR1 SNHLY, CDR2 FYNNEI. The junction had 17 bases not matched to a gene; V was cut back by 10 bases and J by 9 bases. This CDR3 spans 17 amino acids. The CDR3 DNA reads TGTGCCATACCACGCCCGGGACTAGCGGGAGAGGGCATTGAGCAGTTCTTC. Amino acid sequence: CAIPRPGLAGEGIEQFF.

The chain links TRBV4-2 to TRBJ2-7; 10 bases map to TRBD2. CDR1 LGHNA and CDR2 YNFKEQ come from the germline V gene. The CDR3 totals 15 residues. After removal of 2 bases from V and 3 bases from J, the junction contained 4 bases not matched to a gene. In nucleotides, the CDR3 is TGTGCCAGCAGCCAAATAGCGGGAGGAATCTACGAGCAGTACTTC. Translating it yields CASSQIAGGIYEQYF.

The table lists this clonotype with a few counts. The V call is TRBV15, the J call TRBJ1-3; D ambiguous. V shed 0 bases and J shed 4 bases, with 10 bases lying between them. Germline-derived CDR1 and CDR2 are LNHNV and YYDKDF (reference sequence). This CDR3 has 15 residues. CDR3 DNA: TGTGCCACCAGCAGAGATCGGGGATCAGGAAACACCATATATTTT. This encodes CATSRDRGSGNTIYF.

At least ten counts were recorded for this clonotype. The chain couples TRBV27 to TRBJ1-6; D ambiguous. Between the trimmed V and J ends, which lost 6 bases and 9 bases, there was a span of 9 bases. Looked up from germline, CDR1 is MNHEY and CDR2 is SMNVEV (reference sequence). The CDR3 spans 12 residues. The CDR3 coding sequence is TGTGCCAGCAGGGAAGATCTTTCACCCCTCCACTTT. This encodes CASREDLSPLHF.

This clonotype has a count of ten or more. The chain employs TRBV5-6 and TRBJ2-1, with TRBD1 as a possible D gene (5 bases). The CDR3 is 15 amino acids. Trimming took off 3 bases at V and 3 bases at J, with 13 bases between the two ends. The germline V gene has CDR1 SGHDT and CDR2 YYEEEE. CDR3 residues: CASSSGHKNYNEQFF. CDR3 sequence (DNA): TGTGCCAGCAGCTCAGGACACAAGAACTACAATGAGCAGTTCTTC.

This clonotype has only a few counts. The CDR3 spells CASSVSGRVYNEQFF. Here the CDR3 DNA reads TGTGCCAGCAGCGTATCGGGGCGGGTCTACAATGAGCAGTTCTTC. This sequence joins TRBV9 and TRBJ2-1, with D perhaps TRBD1 or TRBD2 (5 bases each). This CDR3 spans 15 amino acids. V was trimmed by 1 base and J by 3 bases, leaving 11 bases between them. CDR1 is SGDLS, CDR2 YYNGEE, per germline. Complete variable domain (other parts from reference TRBV9 and TRBJ2-1): DSGVTQTPKHLITATGQRVTLRCSPRSGDLSVYWYQQSLDQGLQFLIQYYNGEERAKGNILERFSAQQFPDLHSELNLSSLELGDSALYFCASSVSGRVYNEQFFGPGTRLTVL.

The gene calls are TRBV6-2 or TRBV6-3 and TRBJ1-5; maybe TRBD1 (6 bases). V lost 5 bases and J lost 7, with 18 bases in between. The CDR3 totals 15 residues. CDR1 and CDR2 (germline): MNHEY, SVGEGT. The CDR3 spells CASSRPVDQGQPQHF. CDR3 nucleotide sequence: TGTGCCAGCAGTCGCCCAGTGGATCAGGGGCAGCCCCAGCATTTT.

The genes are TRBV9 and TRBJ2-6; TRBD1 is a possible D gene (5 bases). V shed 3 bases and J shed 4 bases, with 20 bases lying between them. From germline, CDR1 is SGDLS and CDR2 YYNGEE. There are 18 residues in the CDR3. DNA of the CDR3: TGTGCCAGCAGCGCAGAGGTCCTCAGGGAAGAGGGGGCCAACGTCCTGACTTTC. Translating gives CASSAEVLREEGANVLTF.

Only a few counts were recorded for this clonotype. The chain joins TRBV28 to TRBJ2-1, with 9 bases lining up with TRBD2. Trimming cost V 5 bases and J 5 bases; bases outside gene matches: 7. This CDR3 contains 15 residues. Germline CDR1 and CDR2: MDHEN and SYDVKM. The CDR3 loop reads CASSIHLAGHNEQFF. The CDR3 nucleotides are TGTGCCAGCAGTATACACCTAGCGGGACACAATGAGCAGTTCTTC. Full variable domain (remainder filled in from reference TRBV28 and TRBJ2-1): DVKVTQSSRYLVKRTGEKVFLECVQDMDHENMFWYRQDPGLGLRLIYFSYDVKMKEKGDIPEGYSVSREKKERFSLILESASTNQTSMYLCASSIHLAGHNEQFFGPGTRLTVL.

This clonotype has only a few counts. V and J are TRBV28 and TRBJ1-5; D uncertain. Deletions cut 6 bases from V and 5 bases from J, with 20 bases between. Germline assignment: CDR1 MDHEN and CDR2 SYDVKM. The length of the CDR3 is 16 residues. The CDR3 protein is CASRAPHRGAHQPQHF. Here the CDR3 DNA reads TGTGCCAGCAGGGCCCCGCATCGGGGAGCGCATCAGCCCCAGCATTTT.

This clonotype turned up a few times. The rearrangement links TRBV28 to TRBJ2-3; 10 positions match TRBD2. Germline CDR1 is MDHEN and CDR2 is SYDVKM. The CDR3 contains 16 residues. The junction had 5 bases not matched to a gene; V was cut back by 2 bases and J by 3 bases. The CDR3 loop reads CASSLRASGSTDTQYF. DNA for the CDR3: TGTGCCAGCAGTTTACGGGCTAGCGGGAGTACAGATACGCAGTATTTT.

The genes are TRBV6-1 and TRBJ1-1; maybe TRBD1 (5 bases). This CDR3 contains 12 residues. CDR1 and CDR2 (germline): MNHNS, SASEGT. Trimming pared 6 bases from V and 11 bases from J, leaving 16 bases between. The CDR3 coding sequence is TGTGCCAGCAGCCCTATGGGACTACACGCTTTCTTT. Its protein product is CASSPMGLHAFF.

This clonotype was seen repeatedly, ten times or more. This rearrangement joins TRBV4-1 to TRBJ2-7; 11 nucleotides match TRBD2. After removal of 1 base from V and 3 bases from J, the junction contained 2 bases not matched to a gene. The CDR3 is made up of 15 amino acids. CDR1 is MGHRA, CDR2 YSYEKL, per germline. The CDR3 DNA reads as TGCGCCAGCAGCCAAGGACTAGCGGGATTCTACGAGCAGTACTTC. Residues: CASSQGLAGFYEQYF.

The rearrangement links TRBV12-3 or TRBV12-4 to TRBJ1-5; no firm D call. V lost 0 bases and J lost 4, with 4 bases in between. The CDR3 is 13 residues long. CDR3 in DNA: TGTGCCAGCAGTTTAGCTCATAATCAGCCCCAGCATTTT. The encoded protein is CASSLAHNQPQHF.

CDR3 protein: CASSPTQGASYNEQFF. Here the CDR3 DNA reads TGTGCCAGCAGCCCAACCCAGGGGGCATCCTACAATGAGCAGTTCTTC. V and J are TRBV3-1 and TRBJ2-1, with 8 nucleotides matching TRBD1. Trimming at V came to 4 bases and at J to 1 base, leaving 6 bases not matched to a gene. CDR3 length: 16 residues. Germline CDR1 is LGHDT and CDR2 is YNNKEL (reference sequence).

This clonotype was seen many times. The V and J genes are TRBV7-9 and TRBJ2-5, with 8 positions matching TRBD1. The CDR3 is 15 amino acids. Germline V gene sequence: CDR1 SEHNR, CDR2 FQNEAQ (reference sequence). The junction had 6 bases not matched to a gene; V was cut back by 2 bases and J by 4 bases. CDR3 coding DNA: TGTGCCAGCAGCTTACTCGAGACAGGGGCAGAGACCCAGTACTTC. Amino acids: CASSLLETGAETQYF.

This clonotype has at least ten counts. The CDR3 is CASSWGGGQPQHF. The CDR3 region has the DNA TGTGCCAGCAGTTGGGGAGGGGGCCAGCCCCAGCATTTT. The chain has TRBV12-3 or TRBV12-4 and TRBJ1-5; 7 bases agree with TRBD1. This CDR3 has 13 amino acids. J was trimmed by 7 bases and V by 4 bases; bases with no gene match: 4.

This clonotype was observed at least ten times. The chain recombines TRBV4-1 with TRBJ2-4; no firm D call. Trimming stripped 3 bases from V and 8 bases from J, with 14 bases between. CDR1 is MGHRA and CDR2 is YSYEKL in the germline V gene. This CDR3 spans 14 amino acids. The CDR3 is CASSHDPGWDIQYF. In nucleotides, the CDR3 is TGCGCCAGCAGCCACGACCCGGGCTGGGACATTCAGTACTTC.